The next 28 T cell receptor beta chains were all read from a single sample in a study of OX40 agonist ivuxolimab in advanced cancers. The table came from immunoSEQ multiplex PCR; TCRdb's copy has only in-frame clones and leaves some out. This sample has about 46,000 clones, with more than 75% found just once. The sequenced sample was CD4+ or CD8+ T cells sorted from blood, obtained in a trial of the OX40 agonist ivuxolimab. Receptor source: an adult with an advanced solid tumor such as melanoma, head and neck, liver or kidney cancer.

About this clone itself: At one boundary the junction diverges from the germline segment, which might be a read error. V is TRBV7-7 and J is TRBJ2-1; no firm D call. This CDR3 has 13 amino acids. Germline V gene data show CDR1 as SSHAT and CDR2 as FNYEAQ (reference sequence). The CDR3 spells CASSLGFLDEQFF. The DNA for the CDR3 is TGTGCTAGCAGCTTAGGATTTTTGGATGAGCAGTTCTTC.

In regard to this clone: The same CDR3 also results from other DNA sequences found in this sample. V usage is TRBV2 and J usage is TRBJ2-7; 7 bases line up with TRBD1. The V segment lost 6 bases and the J segment 4 bases; nucleotides outside the gene matches: 3. Germline CDR1 and CDR2: SNHLY and FYNNEI. This CDR3 region has 12 residues. The CDR3, as DNA: TGTGCCAGCAGGGGGACAGTGTACGAGCAGTACTTC. Its translation: CASRGTVYEQYF. Full variable domain (rest looked up from reference TRBV2 and TRBJ2-7): EPEVTQTPSHQVTQMGQEVILRCVPISNHLYFYWYRQILGQKVEFLVSFYNNEISEKSEIFDDQFSVERPDGSNFTLKIRSTKLEDSAMYFCASRGTVYEQYFGPGTRLTVT.

By share, this clone ranks as medium-sized. CDR3 sequence (DNA): TGTGCCAGCAGCCAACCCACAGGGGCAAATTCACCCCTCCACTTT. Amino acids: CASSQPTGANSPLHF. J is TRBJ1-6 and V is TRBV7-9; 7 bases fit TRBD1. This CDR3 has 15 amino acids. V dropped 5 bases and J dropped 7; count of bases not matched to a gene: 8. Germline CDR1 SEHNR, CDR2 FQNEAQ (reference sequence).

The rearrangement joins TRBV5-4 to TRBJ2-5, with a tentative D call TRBD1 (6 bases). Per germline, CDR1 SGHNT and CDR2 YYREEE (reference sequence). The CDR3 covers 14 residues. Between the trimmed V and J ends, which lost 4 bases and 6 bases, there was a span of 16 bases. This chain's CDR3 is CASSLARQAKTQYF. The CDR3 nucleotides are TGTGCCAGCAGCCTAGCACGACAGGCAAAGACCCAGTACTTC.

The chain carries TRBV5-8 and TRBJ2-7, with D perhaps matching TRBD2 (5 bases). The germline V gene encodes CDR1 SGHTS and CDR2 YDEGEE. This CDR3 has 14 residues. Trimming stripped 9 bases from V and 2 bases from J, with 18 bases between. For the CDR3, the DNA is TGTGCCACAACCGGGCAGGAGGACCCCTACGAGCAGTACTTC. Its protein is CATTGQEDPYEQYF.

The rearrangement links TRBV6-5 to TRBJ1-2, with D uncertain. Germline V lookup: CDR1 MNHEY, CDR2 SVGAGI. V lost 0 bases, J lost 4 bases, and 9 bases lay in between. The CDR3 spans 14 residues. In nucleotides, the CDR3 is TGTGCCAGCAGTTACTCGAAGGCTCTCTATGGCTACACCTTC. Amino acids: CASSYSKALYGYTF.

This clone showed up just once. The chain joins TRBV6-1 to TRBJ2-1, with 11 bases matching TRBD2. Germline-derived CDR1 and CDR2 are MNHNS and SASEGT. With 5 bases clipped from V and 4 bases from J, the junction kept 4 bases outside the gene matches. There are 15 residues in the CDR3. The CDR3 loop reads CASSLIAGGYNEQFF. CDR3 nucleotide sequence: TGTGCCAGCAGTCTAATAGCGGGGGGGTACAATGAGCAGTTCTTC.

In DNA form, the CDR3 reads TGCGCCAGCAGCCCCCGGGGCTCCACAGATACGCAGTATTTT. This codes for CASSPRGSTDTQYF. The V call is TRBV5-1, the J call TRBJ2-3; TRBD1 or TRBD2 may be the D gene (5 bases each). V shed 4 bases and J shed 2 bases, with 11 bases lying between them. Germline V gives CDR1 SGHRS, CDR2 YFSETQ. The CDR3 runs 14 residues.

The chain carries TRBV27 and TRBJ2-7, with 12 bases matching TRBD1. CDR3 length equals 15 residues. J was trimmed by 7 bases and V by 5 bases; bases with no gene match: 9. CDR1 MNHEY and CDR2 SMNVEV come from the germline V gene (reference sequence). DNA of the CDR3: TGTGCCAGCAGTACGCGGGGACAGGGGGCGCGGGAGCAGTACTTC. Translating gives CASSTRGQGAREQYF.

The chain employs TRBV4-3 and TRBJ2-2; 8 positions match TRBD2. The junction had 11 bases not matched to a gene; V was cut back by 0 bases and J by 5 bases. The CDR3 is 18 amino acids. Germline assignment: CDR1 LGHNA and CDR2 YSLEER. DNA of the CDR3: TGCGCCAGCAGCCAAGATCGGAGGTTAGCGGGGATGACCGGGGAGCTGTTTTTT. This gives the protein CASSQDRRLAGMTGELFF.

By share of the sample, this clone is medium-sized (0.01 to 0.1%). The CDR3 protein is CASSLERGEAFF. DNA of the CDR3: TGTGCCAGCAGCTTAGAACGTGGTGAAGCTTTCTTT. The rearrangement joins TRBV7-9 to TRBJ1-1, with unresolved D. Germline CDR1 SEHNR, CDR2 FQNEAQ (reference sequence). V was cut by 1 base and J by 7 bases, with 7 bases left in between. The CDR3 consists of 12 residues.

The chain is built from TRBV11-1 and TRBJ2-7; no clear D gene. The CDR3 extends over 13 amino acids. The V end was cut by 5 bases, the J end by 0 bases, with 8 bases between. CDR1 is SGHAT, CDR2 FQDESV, per germline (reference sequence). CDR3 amino acids: CASSQYSSYEQYF. The CDR3 DNA reads TGTGCCAGCAGCCAATATAGCTCCTACGAGCAGTACTTC.

The rearrangement joins TRBV6-1 to TRBJ1-3; D ambiguous. This CDR3 comprises 11 residues. The germline V and J ends were trimmed by 8 bases and 4 bases, with 6 bases remaining between them. Germline V gene sequence: CDR1 MNHNS, CDR2 SASEGT. The CDR3 loop reads CASVQGNTIYF. The CDR3, as DNA: TGTGCCAGCGTACAGGGAAACACCATATATTTT.

As regards this clone: The junction departs from the called germline gene at one end, perhaps through a read error. The chain links TRBV27 to TRBJ2-7, with TRBD1 as a possible D gene (5 bases). Per germline, CDR1 MNHEY and CDR2 SMNVEV (reference sequence). The CDR3 is 15 residues long. In DNA, the CDR3 is TGTGCCAGCAGTATATCCAGGGCCATTATCTACGAGCAGTACTTC. Protein product: CASSISRAIIYEQYF.

The chain couples TRBV6-5 to TRBJ1-1, with TRBD1 matching over 7 bases. The CDR3 is made up of 13 amino acids. Germline V gene sequence: CDR1 MNHEY, CDR2 SVGAGI. The V gene end was trimmed by 6 bases and the J gene end by 5 bases; junction bases not matched to a gene: 6. CDR3 protein: CASRRTGETEAFF. CDR3 DNA: TGTGCCAGCAGACGGACAGGCGAGACTGAAGCTTTCTTT.

The V gene is TRBV4-1, the J gene TRBJ1-1; 7 bases are a match to TRBD1. CDR3 length equals 15 residues. V gave up 4 bases and J gave up 2 bases; unmatched junction bases: 7. CDR1 and CDR2 (germline): MGHRA, YSYEKL. The CDR3 is CASSPTGQSNTEAFF. CDR3 nucleotides: TGCGCCAGCAGCCCAACGGGACAGTCTAACACTGAAGCTTTCTTT.

The chain employs TRBV7-2 and TRBJ2-1, with D unclear. The CDR3 spans 14 residues. Between the trimmed V and J ends, which lost 5 bases and 2 bases, there was a span of 10 bases. The germline V gene encodes CDR1 SGHTA and CDR2 FQGNSA. The CDR3 spells CASSPLETYNEQFF. The CDR3 nucleotides are TGTGCCAGCAGCCCGTTGGAGACCTACAATGAGCAGTTCTTC.

The chain has TRBV4-1 and TRBJ2-2; D possibly uses TRBD1 or TRBD2 (5 bases each). Per the germline V gene, CDR1 is MGHRA and CDR2 is YSYEKL. The CDR3 loop spans 18 amino acids. Trimming stripped 3 bases from V and 0 bases from J, with 17 bases between. CDR3 region: CASSHGGHPSSNTGELFF. Here the CDR3 DNA reads TGCGCCAGCAGCCATGGAGGACACCCCTCTTCGAACACCGGGGAGCTGTTTTTT.

About this clone: The junction shows a germline mismatch at one end, possibly a read error. The chain is built from TRBV19 and TRBJ2-1; the match to TRBD2 covers 11 bases. This CDR3 is 14 amino acids long. Germline loops: CDR1 LNHDA, CDR2 SQIVND (reference sequence). In nucleotides, the CDR3 is TGTGCCAGTAGCATAGCGGGAGGGCCCTATGAGCAGTTCTTC. Its translation is CASSIAGGPYEQFF.

This chain connects TRBV25-1 to TRBJ2-1, with D uncertain. In germline, CDR1 is MGHDK, CDR2 SYGVNS. This CDR3 region has 13 residues. With 4 bases removed from V and 9 bases from J, the gap between germline ends came to 13 bases. This CDR3 is CASSVHLVGEQFF. The CDR3 DNA reads as TGTGCCAGCAGTGTCCACCTAGTGGGTGAGCAGTTCTTC.

V is TRBV6-1 and J is TRBJ2-7; D possibly corresponds to TRBD1 (6 bases). V lost 6 bases and J 3 bases, leaving 15 bases between the germline ends. CDR1 is MNHNS, CDR2 SASEGT, per germline. The CDR3 length is 14 residues. CDR3 in DNA: TGTGCCAGCAGGGATGGGGGCGTCTACTACGAGCAGTACTTC. Translating gives CASRDGGVYYEQYF.

V gene TRBV2 combines with J gene TRBJ2-4; TRBD2 agrees at 12 bases. Germline assignment: CDR1 SNHLY and CDR2 FYNNEI. The CDR3 covers 15 residues. J lost 6 bases, V lost 7 bases, and 7 bases had no gene match. The CDR3 nucleotides are TGTGCCAGCAAACTAGCGGGAGGTTCCCGAAACATTCAGTACTTC. The encoded protein is CASKLAGGSRNIQYF. Combining the CDR3 with reference TRBV2 and TRBJ2-4 gives the whole variable domain EPEVTQTPSHQVTQMGQEVILRCVPISNHLYFYWYRQILGQKVEFLVSFYNNEISEKSEIFDDQFSVERPDGSNFTLKIRSTKLEDSAMYFCASKLAGGSRNIQYFGAGTRLSVL.

The chain links TRBV23-1 to TRBJ1-1, with D hard to call. TRBV23-1 is an open reading frame whose function is uncertain. CDR3 length equals 15 residues. The V gene lost 2 bases and the J gene lost 7 bases, with 17 bases spanning the gap. The CDR3 loop is CASSQPRPVRGEAFF. The CDR3, as DNA: TGCGCCAGCAGTCAACCTCGACCTGTTCGGGGTGAAGCTTTCTTT.

The chain links TRBV29-1 to TRBJ1-1; D is perhaps TRBD1 (5 bases). The CDR3 sequence is 15 residues long. V lost 5 bases to trimming and J lost 4 bases, with 20 bases between them. Germline assignment: CDR1 SQVTM and CDR2 ANQGSEA. The CDR3 DNA reads TGCAGCGTTCCCTTGCCCATAGGGGATGGCACTGAAGCTTTCTTT. This gives the protein CSVPLPIGDGTEAFF.

The genes are TRBV13 and TRBJ1-6; D possibly corresponds to TRBD1 (5 bases). The V gene's germline CDR1 is PRHDT and CDR2 FYEKMQ (reference sequence). With 1 base removed from V and 5 bases from J, the gap between germline ends came to 6 bases. The CDR3 is 14 amino acids. The CDR3 coding sequence is TGTGCCAGCAGCTTAGTAGGGGATAATTCACCCCTCCACTTT. Translated, it gives CASSLVGDNSPLHF.

The chain links TRBV5-1 to TRBJ2-3; D may be TRBD2 (6 bases). The germline CDR1 and CDR2 sequences are SGHRS and YFSETQ. Trimming cost V 2 bases and J 0 bases, with 10 bases left between them. This CDR3 contains 15 residues. The CDR3 sequence is CASSFRSGSTDTQYF. The CDR3 nucleotides read TGCGCCAGCAGCTTCCGGAGCGGGAGCACAGATACGCAGTATTTT.

This chain uses TRBV7-9 with TRBJ1-1; 9 bases fit TRBD1. CDR1 is SEHNR and CDR2 is FQNEAQ in the germline V gene (reference sequence). The CDR3 spans 15 residues. The J segment lost 3 bases and the V segment lost 5 bases, leaving 7 bases of the junction unmatched. This chain's CDR3 is CASSGAGQGDTEAFF. CDR3 in DNA: TGTGCCAGCAGCGGCGCGGGACAGGGAGACACTGAAGCTTTCTTT.

This chain connects TRBV11-2 to TRBJ2-7, with D hard to call. Germline V lookup: CDR1 SGHAT, CDR2 FQNNGV. The CDR3 is made up of 14 amino acids. V shed 6 bases and J shed 3 bases, with 15 bases lying between them. In DNA, the CDR3 is TGTGCCAGCAGTCCCTCCCTAGGTCTCTACGAGCAGTACTTC. Translated, it gives CASSPSLGLYEQYF.